The rows below give T cell receptor beta chains drawn from one sample of a study of blood T cell repertoires in COVID-19. Method: immunoSEQ multiplex PCR; TCRdb's copy keeps in-frame clones and lacks some. The sample gives 25,000 to 30,000 clones, 80% to 90% of which show up once; about 9.5% is in the top ten. The sample consisted of peripheral blood. The source is a man in his 60s with acute or convalescent COVID-19. Each CDR3 is given with its conserved first and last residue. The order of the fields is J gene, V gene, D gene, clone size, CDR3 protein, CDR3 DNA. The D gene is left open where the match is weak. Size values are once, few and many counts, or a class for expanded clones, and some rows have none.

>TRBJ1-2|TRBV27|-|-
CASSWNREINYGYTF
TGTGCCAGCAGTTGGAATCGGGAGATTAACTATGGCTACACCTTC
>TRBJ1-1|TRBV21-1|-|-
CASSNYYSQKGTEAFF
TGTGCCAGCAGCAATTACTACTCACAAAAAGGCACTGAAGCTTTCTTT
>TRBJ1-5|TRBV6-1|-|-
CASSEVGGRSQPQHF
TGTGCCAGCAGTGAAGTCGGGGGGCGCAGTCAGCCCCAGCATTTT
>TRBJ2-1|TRBV29-1|-|-
CSAKQETPFF
TGCAGCGCAAAACAGGAGACTCCGTTCTTC
>TRBJ1-2|TRBV12-3/TRBV12-4|-|-
CASSPDIPGYTF
TGTGCCAGCAGCCCAGACATACCTGGCTACACCTTC
>TRBJ2-1|TRBV19|-|-
CASTAGRLNNEQFF
TGTGCCAGTACTGCGGGACGGCTGAACAATGAGCAGTTCTTC
>TRBJ1-2|TRBV6-5|-|-
CASSYKGFGGYTF
TGTGCCAGCAGTTATAAGGGGTTCGGAGGCTACACCTTC
>TRBJ2-3|TRBV6-5|TRBD2|-
CASKIAGGTDTQYF
TGTGCCAGCAAGATAGCGGGAGGCACAGATACGCAGTATTTT
>TRBJ1-2|TRBV2|-|-
CASVYRGSYGYTF
TGTGCCAGCGTATACCGGGGGAGCTATGGCTACACCTTC
>TRBJ1-5|TRBV19|TRBD1|-
CASRQGRNQPQHF
TGTGCCAGCAGACAGGGGAGAAATCAGCCCCAGCATTTT
>TRBJ1-2|TRBV9|-|-
CASSVGRDYGYTF
TGTGCCAGCAGCGTAGGCAGGGACTATGGCTACACCTTC
>TRBJ2-1|TRBV5-1|TRBD2|-
CASNGASGVYNEQFF
TGCGCCAGCAACGGGGCTAGCGGGGTGTACAATGAGCAGTTCTTC
>TRBJ2-1|TRBV9|-|-
CASSVVSGSPYNEQFF
TGTGCCAGCAGCGTAGTTTCCGGGAGCCCCTACAATGAGCAGTTCTTC
>TRBJ1-1|TRBV7-2|-|-
CASSLGQGGAFF
TGTGCCAGCAGCTTAGGGCAGGGCGGAGCTTTCTTT
>TRBJ1-2|TRBV7-9|-|-
CASSPSAVNYGYTF
TGTGCCAGCAGCCCTTCGGCGGTAAACTATGGCTACACCTTC
>TRBJ2-3|TRBV5-5|TRBD2|-
CASSLREAGGQYGDTQYF
TGTGCCAGCAGCCTTCGGGAAGCGGGGGGGCAATACGGAGATACGCAGTATTTT
>TRBJ2-3|TRBV6-5|-|-
CASSYSIQGGDTQYF
TGTGCCAGCAGTTACTCGATTCAGGGAGGTGATACGCAGTATTTT
>TRBJ1-1|TRBV11-3|-|-
CASSLGENTEAFF
TGTGCCAGCAGCTTAGGAGAGAACACTGAAGCTTTCTTT
>TRBJ1-5|TRBV7-8|-|-
CASSLVVGVNQPQHF
TGTGCCAGCAGCTTAGTTGTAGGGGTTAATCAGCCCCAGCATTTT
>TRBJ1-4|TRBV7-8|TRBD1|-
CASSWDSSTNEKLFF
TGTGCCAGCAGCTGGGACAGTTCAACTAATGAAAAACTGTTTTTT
>TRBJ1-2|TRBV7-6|-|-
CASSFYSREANYGYTF
TGTGCCAGCAGTTTCTACAGCCGAGAAGCTAACTATGGCTACACCTTC
>TRBJ2-1|TRBV5-4|TRBD1|-
CASSSWDRINEQFF
TGTGCCAGCAGCTCGTGGGACAGGATTAATGAGCAGTTCTTC
>TRBJ1-4|TRBV11-2|TRBD1|-
CASSSNRGRFEKLFF
TGTGCCAGCAGCTCCAACAGGGGGCGTTTTGAAAAACTGTTTTTT
>TRBJ1-1|TRBV5-4|TRBD1|few
CASSPGQGNTEAFF
TGTGCCAGCAGCCCCGGACAGGGGAACACTGAAGCTTTCTTT
>TRBJ2-7|TRBV3-1/TRBV3-2|TRBD1|-
CASSQADRVLEQYF
TGTGCCAGCAGCCAAGCGGACAGGGTTCTGGAGCAGTACTTC
>TRBJ2-3|TRBV4-2|TRBD1|-
CASSQGQGEDTQYF
TGTGCCAGCAGCCAAGGTCAGGGGGAAGATACGCAGTATTTT
>TRBJ2-1|TRBV19|TRBD2|once
CASSTPLAEGYNEQFF
TGTGCCAGTAGTACACCTCTAGCGGAGGGCTACAATGAGCAGTTCTTC
>TRBJ1-1|TRBV18|-|-
CASSPGGWDTEAFF
TGTGCCAGCTCTCCCGGGGGTTGGGACACTGAAGCTTTCTTT